This T cell receptor (beta chain) was sequenced for a study of blood T cell repertoires in COVID-19. Study-wide background: Samples came from the United States, Italy and Spain, spanning acute and convalescent COVID-19. T cells, B-cell-depleted T cells, or PBMCs supplied cDNA or gDNA.

As to this clone: One end of the junction is discordant with germline, which a read error may explain.

Germline V lookup: CDR1 LNHDA, CDR2 SQIVND (reference sequence). The CDR3 is 16 residues long. Source study methods: Counts of nucleated cells, estimated from reference gene primer amplification, were obtained. Produced via immunoSEQ multiplex PCR; TCRdb's table is partial and in-frame only. The V and J calls and the clone size are those of that table, but D and trimming were determined from the DNA. This sample has roughly 120,000 clones, with 90% found just once. V gene TRBV19 combines with J gene TRBJ2-1; 9 bases match TRBD2. Sequenced material: peripheral blood. The TCR was taken from a man aged 45 to 65 with active COVID-19. CDR3 loop: CASSIEGLALYNEQFF. In nucleotides, the CDR3 is TGTGCCAGTAGCATAGAAGGACTAGCGCTGTACAATGAGCAGTTCTTC.